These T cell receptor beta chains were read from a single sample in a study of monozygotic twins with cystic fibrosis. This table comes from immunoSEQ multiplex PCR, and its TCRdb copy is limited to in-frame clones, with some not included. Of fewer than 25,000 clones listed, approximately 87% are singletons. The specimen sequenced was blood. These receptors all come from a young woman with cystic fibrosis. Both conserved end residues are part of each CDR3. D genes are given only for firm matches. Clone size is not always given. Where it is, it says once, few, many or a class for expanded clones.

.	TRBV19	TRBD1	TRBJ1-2	TGTGCCAGTAGTACCCAACAGGGGATAACTAACTATGGCTACACCTTC	CASSTQQGITNYGYTF
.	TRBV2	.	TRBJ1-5	TGTGCCAGCAGTGAACGAACCACACCAAATCAGCCCCAGCATTTT	CASSERTTPNQPQHF
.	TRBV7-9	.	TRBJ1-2	TGTGCCAGCAGCTCCCCGCGATGGGGGTTAGTTAACTATGGCTACACCTTC	CASSSPRWGLVNYGYTF
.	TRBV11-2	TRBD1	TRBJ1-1	TGTGCCAGCAGCCCACGGGACAGCTGGAACACTGAAGCTTTCTTT	CASSPRDSWNTEAFF
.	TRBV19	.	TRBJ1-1	TGTGCCAGTAGGGTAGGGGCTACTGAAGCTTTCTTT	CASRVGATEAFF
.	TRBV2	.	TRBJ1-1	TGTGCCAGCAGTGTAGGAGGGAGGACTGAAGCTTTCTTT	CASSVGGRTEAFF
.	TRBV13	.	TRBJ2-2	TGTGCCAGCAGCTTATACGAAGGCATGAACACCGGGGAGCTGTTTTTT	CASSLYEGMNTGELFF
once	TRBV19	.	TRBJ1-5	TGTGCCAGTAGGAGCCTGGGCAGGGCCTTAATCAATCAGCCCCAGCATTTT	CASRSLGRALINQPQHF
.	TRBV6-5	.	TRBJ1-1	TGTGCCAGCAGTTACCGTACAGTGAACACTGAAGCTTTCTTT	CASSYRTVNTEAFF
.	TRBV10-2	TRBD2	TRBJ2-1	TGCGCCAGTCTAGCGGGGGGCTGGAATGAGCAGTTCTTC	CASLAGGWNEQFF
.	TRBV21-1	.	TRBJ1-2	TGTGCCAGCAGCAAATCGCAGCAGGGCAGGGGCTACACCTTC	CASSKSQQGRGYTF
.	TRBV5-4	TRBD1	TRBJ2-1	TGTGCCAGCAGCTTGAGGGACAGGGTAGGGTACAATGAGCAGTTCTTC	CASSLRDRVGYNEQFF
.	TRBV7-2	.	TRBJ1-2	TGTGCCAGCAGTACAGCGAAAGACTATGGCTACACCTTC	CASSTAKDYGYTF
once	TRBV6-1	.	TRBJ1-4	TGTGCCAGCAGTGTACAGGTCACTAATGAAAAACTGTTTTTT	CASSVQVTNEKLFF
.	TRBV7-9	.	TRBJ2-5	TGTGCCAGCCAGGGACAAGAGACCCAGTACTTC	CASQGQETQYF
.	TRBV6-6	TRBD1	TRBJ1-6	TGTGCCAGCAGTTACCGGACAGGGGGTTATTCACCCCTCCACTTT	CASSYRTGGYSPLHF
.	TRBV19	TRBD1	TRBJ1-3	TGTGCCAGCGACAGGGTCGGGATTGGAAACACCATATATTTT	CASDRVGIGNTIYF
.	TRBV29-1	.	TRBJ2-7	TGCAGCGTTGGGGGGTATAACTCCTACGAGCAGTACTTC	CSVGGYNSYEQYF
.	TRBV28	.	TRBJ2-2	TGTGCCAGCAGTCGAAGGCTGAACACCGGGGAGCTGTTTTTT	CASSRRLNTGELFF
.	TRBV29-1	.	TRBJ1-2	TGCAGCGTTGAACAGTTGAATGGCTACACCTTC	CSVEQLNGYTF
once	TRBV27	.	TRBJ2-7	TGTGCCAGCAGTTTTCGTGGACACTACGAGCAGTACTTC	CASSFRGHYEQYF
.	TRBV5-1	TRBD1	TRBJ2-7	TGCGCCAGCAGCTCGACAGGGAACACCTACGAGCAGTACTTC	CASSSTGNTYEQYF
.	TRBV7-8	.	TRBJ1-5	TGTGCCAGCAGCTCGGACAGAATTCAGCCCCAGCATTTT	CASSSDRIQPQHF
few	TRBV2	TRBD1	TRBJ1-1	TGTGCCAGCACCCAAGGGACAGGAACGAACACTGAAGCTTTCTTT	CASTQGTGTNTEAFF
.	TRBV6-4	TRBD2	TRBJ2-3	TGTGCCAGCATTAAAAAGCGGGGGGGCACAGATACGCAGTATTTT	CASIKKRGGTDTQYF
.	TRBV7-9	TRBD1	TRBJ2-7	TGTGCCAGCAGCTTGAGGGCAGGGGGCTTATACGAGCAGTACTTC	CASSLRAGGLYEQYF
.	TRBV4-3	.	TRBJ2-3	TGCGCCAGCAGCCAAGAGGTGTTCAGGTACAAGCAGGCAGATACGCAGTATTTT	CASSQEVFRYKQADTQYF